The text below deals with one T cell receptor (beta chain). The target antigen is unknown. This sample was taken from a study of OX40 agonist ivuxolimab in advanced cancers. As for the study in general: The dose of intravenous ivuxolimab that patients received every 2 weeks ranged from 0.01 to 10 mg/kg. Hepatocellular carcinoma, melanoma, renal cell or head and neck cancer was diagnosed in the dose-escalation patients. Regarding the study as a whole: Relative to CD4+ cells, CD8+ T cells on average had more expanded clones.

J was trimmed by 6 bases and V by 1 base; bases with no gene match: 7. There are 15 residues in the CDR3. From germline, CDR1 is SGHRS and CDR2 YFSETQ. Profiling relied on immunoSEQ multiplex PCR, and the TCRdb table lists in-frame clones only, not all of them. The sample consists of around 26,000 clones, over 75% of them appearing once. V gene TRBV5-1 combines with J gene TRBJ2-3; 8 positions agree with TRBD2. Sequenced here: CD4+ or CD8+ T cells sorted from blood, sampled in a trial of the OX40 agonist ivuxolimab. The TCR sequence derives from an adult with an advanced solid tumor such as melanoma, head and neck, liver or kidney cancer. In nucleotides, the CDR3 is TGCGCCAGCAGCTTGACCGGGACTAGTGGGGATACGCAGTATTTT. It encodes CASSLTGTSGDTQYF.